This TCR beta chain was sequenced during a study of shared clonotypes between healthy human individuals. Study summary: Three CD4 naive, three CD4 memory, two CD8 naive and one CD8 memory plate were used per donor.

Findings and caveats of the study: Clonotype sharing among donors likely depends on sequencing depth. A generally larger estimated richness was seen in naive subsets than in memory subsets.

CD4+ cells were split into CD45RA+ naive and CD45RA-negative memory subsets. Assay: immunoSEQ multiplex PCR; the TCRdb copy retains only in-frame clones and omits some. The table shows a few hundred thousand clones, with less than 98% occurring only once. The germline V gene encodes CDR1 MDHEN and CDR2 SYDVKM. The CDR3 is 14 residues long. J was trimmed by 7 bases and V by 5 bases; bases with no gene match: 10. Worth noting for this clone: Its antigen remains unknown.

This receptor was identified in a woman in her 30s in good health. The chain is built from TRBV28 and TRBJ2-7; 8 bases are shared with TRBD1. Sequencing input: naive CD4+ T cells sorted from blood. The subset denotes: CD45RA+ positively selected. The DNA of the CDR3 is TGTGCCAGCAGTCTTACTACAGGGGGTCGGGAGCAGTACTTC. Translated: CASSLTTGGREQYF.